The rows below give T cell receptor beta chains drawn from one sample of a study of T cells in Graves' hyperthyroidism and ophthalmopathy. One entry per CDR3 protein results from TCRdb running MiXCR on the multiplex PCR reads. Here the sample spans 450,000 to 650,000 distinct CDR3 sequences, approximately 14% being singletons. Sequenced material: blood. These receptors originate from a woman between 18 and 29 years old with Graves' ophthalmopathy. The CDR3 runs from the conserved cysteine through the conserved F or W. A D gene is named only where the DNA matches it firmly. Clone size, where shown, is once, few, many, or a class for clones that have expanded.

j_call: TRBJ2-1; v_call: TRBV7-2; clone_size: many; d_call: TRBD1; cdr3_aa: CASSLALNLGQGWFF; cdr3_nt: TGTGCCAGCAGCTTAGCGCTAAATCTGGGACAGGGGTGGTTCTTC
j_call: TRBJ2-1; v_call: TRBV13; clone_size: many; d_call: NA; cdr3_aa: CASSLSLVGNNEQFF; cdr3_nt: TGTGCCAGCAGCTTGAGTTTAGTGGGAAACAATGAGCAGTTCTTC
j_call: TRBJ2-7; v_call: TRBV9; clone_size: few; d_call: NA; cdr3_aa: CASSVVANPTEQYF; cdr3_nt: TGTGCCAGCAGCGTAGTAGCGAACCCGACCGAGCAGTACTTC
j_call: TRBJ2-1; v_call: TRBV12-5; clone_size: many; d_call: TRBD2; cdr3_aa: CASGFILAGEGAYNEQFF; cdr3_nt: TGTGCTAGTGGTTTTATACTAGCGGGAGAAGGGGCTTACAATGAGCAGTTCTTC
j_call: TRBJ2-2; v_call: TRBV7-9; clone_size: many; d_call: NA; cdr3_aa: CASGESGELFF; cdr3_nt: TGTGCCAGCGGGGAGTCCGGGGAGCTGTTTTTT
j_call: TRBJ2-1; v_call: TRBV27; clone_size: many; d_call: TRBD2; cdr3_aa: CASTPGTSGRVEQFF; cdr3_nt: TGTGCCAGCACCCCGGGGACTAGCGGGAGGGTTGAGCAGTTCTTC
j_call: TRBJ2-2; v_call: TRBV30; clone_size: few; d_call: NA; cdr3_aa: CAWSPTRATRPGELFF; cdr3_nt: TGTGCCTGGAGTCCTACGAGGGCGACTAGACCCGGGGAGCTGTTTTTT
j_call: TRBJ2-3; v_call: TRBV28; clone_size: many; d_call: NA; cdr3_aa: CASSLGRGGEVVPVYF; cdr3_nt: TGTGCCAGCAGTCTGGGTCGAGGCGGGGAGGTGGTTCCTGTGTATTTT
j_call: TRBJ2-7; v_call: TRBV2; clone_size: many; d_call: NA; cdr3_aa: CASSELNYEQYF; cdr3_nt: TGTGCCAGCAGTGAGCTAAACTACGAGCAGTACTTC
j_call: TRBJ2-7; v_call: TRBV13; clone_size: many; d_call: TRBD2; cdr3_aa: CASSPAGGYEQYF; cdr3_nt: TGTGCCAGCAGCCCCGCGGGGGGCTACGAGCAGTACTTC
j_call: TRBJ2-4; v_call: TRBV30; clone_size: few; d_call: TRBD2; cdr3_aa: CACHRVSGLASYF; cdr3_nt: TGTGCCTGCCACAGGGTATCCGGACTAGCCTCGTACTTC
j_call: TRBJ2-3; v_call: TRBV28; clone_size: NA; d_call: TRBD1; cdr3_aa: CASRSGGAADTQYF; cdr3_nt: TGTGCCAGCAGGTCAGGGGGCGCCGCAGATACGCAGTATTTT
j_call: TRBJ1-1; v_call: TRBV7-9; clone_size: many; d_call: NA; cdr3_aa: CASSLVKLVLPSMNTEAFF; cdr3_nt: TGTGCCAGCAGCCTCGTTAAGTTGGTATTGCCTAGTATGAACACTGAAGCTTTCTTT
j_call: TRBJ1-1; v_call: TRBV7-9; clone_size: many; d_call: NA; cdr3_aa: CASRRGIEQMMNTEAFF; cdr3_nt: TGTGCCAGCAGGAGGGGGATAGAACAAATGATGAACACTGAAGCTTTCTTT
j_call: TRBJ2-3; v_call: TRBV2; clone_size: few; d_call: TRBD1; cdr3_aa: CASTGQGTLNTQYF; cdr3_nt: TGTGCCAGCACCGGACAGGGGACCTTAAATACGCAGTATTTT
j_call: TRBJ1-2; v_call: TRBV19; clone_size: few; d_call: TRBD1; cdr3_aa: CASSMRDRGRYYGYTF; cdr3_nt: TGTGCCAGTAGTATGAGGGACAGGGGGCGGTATTACGGCTACACCTTC
j_call: TRBJ1-6; v_call: TRBV28; clone_size: NA; d_call: NA; cdr3_aa: CASSSLRDAYNSPLHF; cdr3_nt: TGTGCCAGCAGTTCCCTCCGGGACGCCTATAATTCACCCCTCCACTTT
j_call: TRBJ2-4; v_call: TRBV7-8; clone_size: NA; d_call: TRBD2; cdr3_aa: CASSLRGLADIFLAKNIQYF; cdr3_nt: TGTGCCAGCAGCTTAAGGGGACTAGCGGATATATTCTTAGCCAAAAACATTCAGTACTTC
j_call: TRBJ1-5; v_call: TRBV6-6; clone_size: many; d_call: NA; cdr3_aa: CASSYSNTGQPQHF; cdr3_nt: TGTGCCAGCAGTTACTCGAATACGGGCCAGCCCCAGCATTTT
j_call: TRBJ1-5; v_call: TRBV24-1; clone_size: few; d_call: NA; cdr3_aa: CATSGGGENQPQHF; cdr3_nt: TGTGCCACCAGTGGGGGGGGAGAAAATCAGCCCCAGCATTTT
j_call: TRBJ1-1; v_call: TRBV12-3/TRBV12-4; clone_size: many; d_call: NA; cdr3_aa: CASSLGLWNTEAFF; cdr3_nt: TGTGCCAGCAGTTTGGGACTGTGGAACACTGAAGCTTTCTTT
j_call: TRBJ1-2; v_call: TRBV5-1; clone_size: few; d_call: NA; cdr3_aa: CASSFPGAHGYTF; cdr3_nt: TGCGCCAGCAGCTTTCCGGGCGCGCATGGCTACACCTTC
j_call: TRBJ2-3; v_call: TRBV29-1; clone_size: NA; d_call: NA; cdr3_aa: CSQKGGGTTDTQYF; cdr3_nt: TGCAGTCAAAAGGGGGGAGGGACCACAGATACGCAGTATTTT
j_call: TRBJ2-7; v_call: TRBV12-3/TRBV12-4; clone_size: NA; d_call: TRBD2; cdr3_aa: CASRPTSGTHEQYF; cdr3_nt: TGTGCCAGCAGGCCGACTAGCGGGACCCACGAGCAGTACTTC
j_call: TRBJ1-4; v_call: TRBV7-3; clone_size: once; d_call: NA; cdr3_aa: CASSQQGVQEKLFF; cdr3_nt: TGTGCCAGCAGCCAACAAGGGGTGCAAGAAAAACTGTTTTTT
j_call: TRBJ2-3; v_call: TRBV12-3/TRBV12-4; clone_size: many; d_call: NA; cdr3_aa: CASNINTDTQYF; cdr3_nt: TGTGCCAGCAACATTAACACAGATACGCAGTATTTT
j_call: TRBJ2-7; v_call: TRBV7-9; clone_size: many; d_call: NA; cdr3_aa: CASSLSGSYDEQYF; cdr3_nt: TGTGCCAGCAGCTTGTCCGGGAGTTACGACGAGCAGTACTTC
j_call: TRBJ1-3; v_call: TRBV30; clone_size: few; d_call: NA; cdr3_aa: CAQSRGSGNTIYF; cdr3_nt: TGTGCCCAATCTAGGGGTTCTGGAAACACCATATATTTT
j_call: TRBJ1-5; v_call: TRBV28; clone_size: many; d_call: NA; cdr3_aa: CASSAPGGLQQPQHF; cdr3_nt: TGTGCCAGCAGCGCCCCCGGGGGGCTGCAGCAGCCCCAGCATTTT
j_call: TRBJ2-1; v_call: TRBV19; clone_size: many; d_call: TRBD2; cdr3_aa: CASSPGTSGRTNEQFF; cdr3_nt: TGTGCCAGTAGTCCAGGGACTAGCGGGAGAACCAATGAGCAGTTCTTC
j_call: TRBJ2-7; v_call: TRBV7-2; clone_size: many; d_call: TRBD2; cdr3_aa: CASSSRLAEAAPYEQYF; cdr3_nt: TGTGCCAGCAGCTCAAGACTAGCGGAGGCCGCCCCCTACGAGCAGTACTTC
j_call: TRBJ2-3; v_call: TRBV29-1; clone_size: many; d_call: TRBD2; cdr3_aa: CSVWTSDTDTQYF; cdr3_nt: TGCAGCGTTTGGACTAGCGACACAGATACGCAGTATTTT
j_call: TRBJ2-7; v_call: TRBV7-8; clone_size: many; d_call: NA; cdr3_aa: CASSKIRIRGREKDEQYF; cdr3_nt: TGTGCCAGCTCAAAGATCCGGATAAGGGGCAGGGAGAAGGACGAGCAGTACTTC
j_call: TRBJ2-3; v_call: TRBV7-9; clone_size: many; d_call: TRBD2; cdr3_aa: CASSPLAGGTDTQYF; cdr3_nt: TGTGCCAGCAGTCCGCTAGCGGGAGGCACAGATACGCAGTATTTT
j_call: TRBJ1-3; v_call: TRBV19; clone_size: NA; d_call: NA; cdr3_aa: CASSIAPGQLSGNTIYF; cdr3_nt: TGTGCCAGTAGTATAGCCCCCGGGCAGCTCTCTGGAAACACCATATATTTT
j_call: TRBJ2-1; v_call: TRBV6-2/TRBV6-3; clone_size: many; d_call: TRBD2; cdr3_aa: CASSYSKRSGGYNEQFF; cdr3_nt: TGTGCCAGCAGTTACTCGAAGCGATCGGGAGGATACAATGAGCAGTTCTTC
j_call: TRBJ2-2; v_call: TRBV12-5; clone_size: many; d_call: TRBD2; cdr3_aa: CASGFLPLAGEDGGELFF; cdr3_nt: TGTGCTAGTGGTTTCCTCCCTCTAGCGGGAGAGGATGGCGGGGAGCTGTTTTTT
j_call: TRBJ1-5; v_call: TRBV3-1; clone_size: many; d_call: NA; cdr3_aa: CASSQGRRVNQPQHF; cdr3_nt: TGTGCCAGCAGCCAAGGGCGCCGTGTCAATCAGCCCCAGCATTTT
j_call: TRBJ2-7; v_call: TRBV11-3; clone_size: few; d_call: TRBD2; cdr3_aa: CASSRTRNEQYF; cdr3_nt: TGTGCCAGCAGCCGGACTAGGAACGAGCAGTACTTC
j_call: TRBJ2-7; v_call: TRBV28; clone_size: many; d_call: NA; cdr3_aa: CASSLFRRVDEQYF; cdr3_nt: TGTGCCAGCAGTTTATTTAGGAGGGTCGACGAGCAGTACTTC
j_call: TRBJ2-3; v_call: TRBV28; clone_size: many; d_call: TRBD2; cdr3_aa: CASSVLGREGPDTQYF; cdr3_nt: TGTGCCAGCAGTGTTCTAGGGCGGGAGGGCCCAGATACGCAGTATTTT
j_call: TRBJ1-2; v_call: TRBV5-1; clone_size: many; d_call: TRBD1; cdr3_aa: CASRDREVDGYTF; cdr3_nt: TGCGCCAGCCGGGACAGGGAAGTGGATGGCTACACCTTC
j_call: TRBJ2-5; v_call: TRBV20-1; clone_size: NA; d_call: TRBD1; cdr3_aa: CSAGTGVQETQYF; cdr3_nt: TGCAGTGCGGGGACAGGGGTCCAAGAGACCCAGTACTTC
j_call: TRBJ2-7; v_call: TRBV28; clone_size: many; d_call: NA; cdr3_aa: CASSYPLDGGEQYF; cdr3_nt: TGTGCCAGCAGTTATCCCCTTGACGGGGGAGAGCAGTACTTC
j_call: TRBJ2-1; v_call: TRBV15; clone_size: NA; d_call: NA; cdr3_aa: CATSRGTGSPTVSNEQFF; cdr3_nt: TGTGCCACCAGCAGAGGTACCGGGAGCCCTACCGTTTCCAATGAGCAGTTCTTC
j_call: TRBJ2-1; v_call: TRBV5-1; clone_size: NA; d_call: TRBD2; cdr3_aa: CASSWGLANEQFF; cdr3_nt: TGCGCCAGCAGCTGGGGACTAGCCAATGAGCAGTTCTTC
j_call: TRBJ2-2; v_call: TRBV2; clone_size: many; d_call: NA; cdr3_aa: CATPYGRENTGELFF; cdr3_nt: TGTGCCACCCCTTATGGGCGGGAGAACACCGGGGAGCTGTTTTTT
j_call: TRBJ2-3; v_call: TRBV12-3/TRBV12-4; clone_size: many; d_call: TRBD2; cdr3_aa: CASSLGLAGVSDTQYF; cdr3_nt: TGTGCCAGCAGTCTCGGACTAGCGGGAGTCTCAGATACGCAGTATTTT
j_call: TRBJ1-2; v_call: TRBV3-1; clone_size: NA; d_call: TRBD1; cdr3_aa: CASSQGTGGSNYGYTF; cdr3_nt: TGTGCCAGCAGCCAGGGGACAGGGGGCTCTAACTATGGCTACACCTTC
j_call: TRBJ1-3; v_call: TRBV12-3/TRBV12-4; clone_size: NA; d_call: NA; cdr3_aa: CASSPTAGNTIYF; cdr3_nt: TGTGCCAGCAGCCCGACAGCGGGGAACACCATATATTTT
j_call: TRBJ2-7; v_call: TRBV6-1; clone_size: few; d_call: NA; cdr3_aa: CASTLDGTNYEQYF; cdr3_nt: TGTGCCAGTACCTTGGACGGGACGAACTACGAGCAGTACTTC